This T cell receptor beta chain derives from a study of blood T cell repertoires in COVID-19. For the study at large: There were acute and convalescent COVID-19 samples, and they came from the United States, Italy and Spain. In each case, the material was cDNA or gDNA derived from T cells, B-cell-depleted T cells, or PBMCs.

From germline, CDR1 is SEHNR and CDR2 FQNEAQ (reference sequence). V lost 1 base and J lost 0; bases outside the gene matches: 3. This CDR3 has 17 residues. In the authors' methods: The authors estimated nucleated cell counts from reference gene primer amplification. The data were produced by immunoSEQ multiplex PCR, yet TCRdb's version contains in-frame clones alone and is incomplete. That table gives V, J and clone size, and the DNA gave D and trimming. This sample has 50,000 or so clones; just over 85% occur once, and the top ten carry around 28%. This TCR derives from a human donor in a cohort sampled during active COVID-19. The sequenced sample was peripheral blood. The J gene is TRBJ2-3, the V gene TRBV7-9; 11 nucleotides agree with TRBD1. In nucleotides, the CDR3 is TGTGCCAGCAGCTTAGGAGGACAGGGGGCTAGCACAGATACGCAGTATTTT. Amino acid sequence: CASSLGGQGASTDTQYF.